Listed below are T cell receptor beta chains from one sample, sequenced in a study of neurological immune-mediated disorders. TCRdb re-derived calls from the 5' RACE reads in MiXCR, one entry per CDR3 protein. Here the sample spans tens of thousands of distinct CDR3 sequences, 3.5% to 5.5% being singletons. Sequences were obtained from PBMCs. These receptors were collected from a woman in her sixties with multiple sclerosis. CDR3s include the opening cysteine and the closing phenylalanine or tryptophan. The D gene is left open where the match is weak. Clone sizes are given selectively: once, few, many, or a class where the clone is expanded.

D gene: TRBD1
clone size: many
V gene: TRBV12-3/TRBV12-4
J gene: TRBJ1-1
CDR3 length: 14
CDR3 protein: CASSKGTAYTEAFF
CDR3 DNA: TGTGCCAGCAGTAAAGGGACAGCCTACACTGAAGCTTTCTTT

D gene: -
clone size: many
V gene: TRBV20-1
J gene: TRBJ1-2
CDR3 length: 13
CDR3 protein: CSARNDRNYGYTF
CDR3 DNA: TGCAGTGCTAGAAACGACAGAAACTATGGCTACACCTTC

D gene: -
clone size: -
V gene: TRBV7-8
J gene: TRBJ2-7
CDR3 length: 14
CDR3 protein: CASSLDRESYEQYF
CDR3 DNA: TGTGCCAGCAGCCTCGACCGAGAATCCTACGAGCAGTACTTC

D gene: -
clone size: many
V gene: TRBV20-1
J gene: TRBJ2-7
CDR3 length: 15
CDR3 protein: CSAVGGDSLSYEQYF
CDR3 DNA: TGCAGTGCGGTCGGGGGGGACAGCCTCTCCTACGAGCAGTACTTC

D gene: TRBD1
clone size: few
V gene: TRBV24-1
J gene: TRBJ2-4
CDR3 length: 16
CDR3 protein: CATSDGTGGHKNIQYF
CDR3 DNA: TGTGCCACCAGTGATGGGACAGGGGGTCACAAAAACATTCAGTACTTC

D gene: -
clone size: many
V gene: TRBV20-1
J gene: TRBJ2-2
CDR3 length: 16
CDR3 protein: CSARARGHSNTGELFF
CDR3 DNA: TGCAGTGCTAGAGCGCGCGGACATTCGAACACCGGGGAGCTGTTTTTT

D gene: TRBD2
clone size: many
V gene: TRBV27
J gene: TRBJ2-3
CDR3 length: 14
CDR3 protein: CASSFGLAGDTQYF
CDR3 DNA: TGTGCCAGCAGTTTCGGGCTAGCGGGAGATACGCAGTATTTT

D gene: TRBD2
clone size: many
V gene: TRBV9
J gene: TRBJ2-5
CDR3 length: 16
CDR3 protein: CASSVGLARELETQYF
CDR3 DNA: TGTGCCAGCAGCGTAGGACTAGCGCGGGAGTTAGAGACCCAGTACTTC

D gene: -
clone size: many
V gene: TRBV5-1
J gene: TRBJ1-1
CDR3 length: 15
CDR3 protein: CASSLQGLAGTEAFF
CDR3 DNA: TGCGCCAGCAGCTTGCAGGGGCTGGCGGGAACTGAAGCTTTCTTT

D gene: TRBD1
clone size: many
V gene: TRBV5-1
J gene: TRBJ2-5
CDR3 length: 16
CDR3 protein: CASSPAIDRGRETQYF
CDR3 DNA: TGCGCCAGCAGCCCCGCAATTGACAGGGGGAGAGAGACCCAGTACTTC

D gene: -
clone size: many
V gene: TRBV20-1
J gene: TRBJ1-2
CDR3 length: 14
CDR3 protein: CSVQRLLRGYGYTF
CDR3 DNA: TGCAGTGTCCAAAGACTGCTACGGGGCTATGGCTACACCTTC